Listed below are T cell receptor beta chains from one sample, sequenced in a study of blood T cell repertoires in COVID-19. Here immunoSEQ multiplex PCR was the method, and the copy in TCRdb shows in-frame clones only, minus some. Of some 87,000 clones in the sample, roughly 86% were seen once. Sample: peripheral blood. All receptors derive from a human donor in a cohort sampled during active COVID-19. CDR3s include the opening cysteine and the closing phenylalanine or tryptophan. Fields, in order: V gene, D gene, clone size, CDR3 length, J gene, CDR3 DNA, CDR3 protein. A D gene is named only where the DNA matches it firmly. Clone size appears in some rows only: once, few, many, or a class for an expanded clone.

V: TRBV5-1
D: NA
size: once
length: 15
J: TRBJ2-7
DNA: TGCGCCAGCAGCTTTTATGGGGGGGCCGTTGGCGAGCAGTACTTC
CDR3: CASSFYGGAVGEQYF

V: TRBV19
D: TRBD1
size: few
length: 16
J: TRBJ1-5
DNA: TGTGCCAGTAGTCCTAGGGACAGGGGCTTTGGTCAGCCCCAGCATTTT
CDR3: CASSPRDRGFGQPQHF

V: TRBV4-3
D: TRBD2
size: once
length: 16
J: TRBJ2-2
DNA: TGCGCCAGCGGGATTGGCGGGGGGGCCAGGGCCGGGGAGCTGTTTTTT
CDR3: CASGIGGGARAGELFF

V: TRBV12-3/TRBV12-4
D: NA
size: NA
length: 12
J: TRBJ1-1
DNA: TGTGCCAGCAGTTTGGGGGGATTTGAAGCTTTCTTT
CDR3: CASSLGGFEAFF

V: TRBV3-1/TRBV3-2
D: NA
size: NA
length: 17
J: TRBJ1-3
DNA: TGTGCCAGCAGCCAAGCTCCGACAAGCCTCTCTGGAAACACCATATATTTT
CDR3: CASSQAPTSLSGNTIYF

V: TRBV6-2/TRBV6-3
D: NA
size: NA
length: 13
J: TRBJ1-5
DNA: TGTGCCAGCAGTTACTCTCCACAGGGGCCCCAGCATTTT
CDR3: CASSYSPQGPQHF

V: TRBV30
D: NA
size: NA
length: 11
J: TRBJ1-3
DNA: TGTGCCTGGAGTGGGGGCAACACCATATATTTT
CDR3: CAWSGGNTIYF

V: TRBV30
D: NA
size: NA
length: 11
J: TRBJ2-5
DNA: TGTGCCTCGGGCGTATCGGAGACCCAGTACTTC
CDR3: CASGVSETQYF

V: TRBV9
D: TRBD2
size: NA
length: 17
J: TRBJ2-4
DNA: TGTGCCAGCAGCGTAGGGAGCGGGGGGCCGGTGAATGACATTCAGTACTTC
CDR3: CASSVGSGGPVNDIQYF

V: TRBV7-7
D: NA
size: NA
length: 16
J: TRBJ2-5
DNA: TGTGCTAGCAGCTTAGCCCCACCCGGTTCGGGGGAGACCCAGTACTTC
CDR3: CASSLAPPGSGETQYF

V: TRBV5-1
D: TRBD1
size: NA
length: 17
J: TRBJ2-7
DNA: TGCGCCAGCAGCTTGGGCCCCTCGGACAGGGGATCATACGAGCAGTACTTC
CDR3: CASSLGPSDRGSYEQYF

V: TRBV5-1
D: TRBD2
size: NA
length: 17
J: TRBJ2-2
DNA: TGCGCCAGCAGCGCGGGACTAGCGGGGGGAACCACCGGGGAGCTGTTTTTT
CDR3: CASSAGLAGGTTGELFF

V: TRBV6-4
D: TRBD1
size: NA
length: 13
J: TRBJ1-4
DNA: TGTGCCAGCAGTGGGGACAGCGGAGAAAAACTGTTTTTT
CDR3: CASSGDSGEKLFF

V: TRBV5-6
D: TRBD1
size: NA
length: 16
J: TRBJ1-1
DNA: TGTGCCAGCAGCTCCCCGGGACAGGGGCCAAACACTGAAGCTTTCTTT
CDR3: CASSSPGQGPNTEAFF

V: TRBV5-1
D: TRBD2
size: NA
length: 17
J: TRBJ2-7
DNA: TGCGCCAGCAGCTTGGCACTACTAGCGGGGACATCCTACGAGCAGTACTTC
CDR3: CASSLALLAGTSYEQYF

V: TRBV5-5
D: TRBD1
size: NA
length: 15
J: TRBJ2-7
DNA: TGTGCCAGCAGCTTGGTCGGACAGGGGCCCTACGAGCAGTACTTC
CDR3: CASSLVGQGPYEQYF

V: TRBV6-1
D: NA
size: NA
length: 12
J: TRBJ1-6
DNA: TGTGCCAGCAGTGAAGTAGGGGCCCCCCTCCACTTT
CDR3: CASSEVGAPLHF

V: TRBV7-8
D: TRBD1
size: NA
length: 15
J: TRBJ2-2
DNA: TGTGCCAGCAGCTTACAGACAGGGTATCACGGGGAGCTGTTTTTT
CDR3: CASSLQTGYHGELFF

V: TRBV19
D: NA
size: NA
length: 15
J: TRBJ1-3
DNA: TGTGCCAGTAGGGAGGAAGGCCCCTCTGGAAACACCATATATTTT
CDR3: CASREEGPSGNTIYF

V: TRBV2
D: TRBD2
size: NA
length: 15
J: TRBJ2-3
DNA: TGTGCCAGCGGGTTGGAGCGGGGGTCCACAGATACGCAGTATTTT
CDR3: CASGLERGSTDTQYF

V: TRBV30
D: TRBD1
size: NA
length: 13
J: TRBJ1-1
DNA: TGTGCCTGGAGTGAAGACAGGGTCACTGAAGCTTTCTTT
CDR3: CAWSEDRVTEAFF

V: TRBV4-2
D: NA
size: NA
length: 15
J: TRBJ1-6
DNA: TGTGCCAGCAGCCAATCCACACAGGGAAATTCACCCCTCCACTTT
CDR3: CASSQSTQGNSPLHF

V: TRBV6-5
D: TRBD1
size: NA
length: 14
J: TRBJ1-2
DNA: TGTGCCAGCAGAAGACAGGGGGCAAGCTATGGCTACACCTTC
CDR3: CASRRQGASYGYTF

V: TRBV15
D: NA
size: NA
length: 16
J: TRBJ1-1
DNA: TGTGCCACCAGCAGGTCCCGGGCGGGGGGCAAGACTGAAGCTTTCTTT
CDR3: CATSRSRAGGKTEAFF

V: TRBV12-3/TRBV12-4
D: NA
size: NA
length: 13
J: TRBJ2-1
DNA: TGTGCCAGCAGTTCCGGATGGGGCGTGGAGCAGTTCTTC
CDR3: CASSSGWGVEQFF

V: TRBV6-5
D: NA
size: NA
length: 14
J: TRBJ1-5
DNA: TGTGCCAGCAGGAGAGACAGTGAGGATCAGCCCCAGCATTTT
CDR3: CASRRDSEDQPQHF

V: TRBV3-1/TRBV3-2
D: TRBD1
size: NA
length: 14
J: TRBJ1-4
DNA: TGTGCCAGCACACGACAGGGGATCGGGGAAAAACTGTTTTTT
CDR3: CASTRQGIGEKLFF

V: TRBV9
D: TRBD1
size: NA
length: 15
J: TRBJ2-2
DNA: TGTGCCAGCAGAAAGGGACAGGGGGACACCGGGGAGCTGTTTTTT
CDR3: CASRKGQGDTGELFF

V: TRBV7-2
D: TRBD1
size: NA
length: 15
J: TRBJ2-7
DNA: TGTGCCAGCAGCTTATATCTGACAGGGTCCTACGAGCAGTACTTC
CDR3: CASSLYLTGSYEQYF

V: TRBV12-3/TRBV12-4
D: NA
size: NA
length: 12
J: TRBJ1-1
DNA: TGTGCCAGCAGTTCACAAGACACTGAAGCTTTCTTT
CDR3: CASSSQDTEAFF

V: TRBV2
D: NA
size: NA
length: 14
J: TRBJ2-7
DNA: TGTGCCAGCAAATTAGATAGCGGATACTACGAGCAGTACTTC
CDR3: CASKLDSGYYEQYF

V: TRBV18
D: TRBD1
size: NA
length: 15
J: TRBJ2-1
DNA: TGTGCCAGCTCACAGGGACAGGGGGACTACAATGAGCAGTTCTTC
CDR3: CASSQGQGDYNEQFF

V: TRBV6-1
D: TRBD1
size: NA
length: 19
J: TRBJ1-6
DNA: TGTGCCAGCAGTGACCCCGGGACAGGGTACGGCTCCTATAATTCACCCCTCCACTTT
CDR3: CASSDPGTGYGSYNSPLHF

V: TRBV18
D: NA
size: NA
length: 14
J: TRBJ2-3
DNA: TGTGCCAGCTCAATGGGGGGATTCACAGATACGCAGTATTTT
CDR3: CASSMGGFTDTQYF

V: TRBV6-5
D: TRBD1
size: NA
length: 14
J: TRBJ2-7
DNA: TGTGCCAGCCGGCGGACAGGTCTTACAAACGAGCAGTACTTC
CDR3: CASRRTGLTNEQYF

V: TRBV19
D: TRBD2
size: NA
length: 13
J: TRBJ2-1
DNA: TGTGCCAGTAGTTCGGGACTAGCAAATGAGCAGTTCTTC
CDR3: CASSSGLANEQFF

V: TRBV18
D: TRBD1
size: NA
length: 16
J: TRBJ1-2
DNA: TGTGCCAGCTCACCACCGGAGGACAGGGCCAACTATGGCTACACCTTC
CDR3: CASSPPEDRANYGYTF

V: TRBV3-1/TRBV3-2
D: TRBD2
size: NA
length: 16
J: TRBJ2-3
DNA: TGTGCCAGCAGCCGCGGGGCTAGCGGGGGTTCGGATACGCAGTATTTT
CDR3: CASSRGASGGSDTQYF

V: TRBV6-5
D: TRBD2
size: NA
length: 14
J: TRBJ2-7
DNA: TGTGCCAGCGTTGAGGTCGGGGGGGCATTCGAGCAGTACTTC
CDR3: CASVEVGGAFEQYF